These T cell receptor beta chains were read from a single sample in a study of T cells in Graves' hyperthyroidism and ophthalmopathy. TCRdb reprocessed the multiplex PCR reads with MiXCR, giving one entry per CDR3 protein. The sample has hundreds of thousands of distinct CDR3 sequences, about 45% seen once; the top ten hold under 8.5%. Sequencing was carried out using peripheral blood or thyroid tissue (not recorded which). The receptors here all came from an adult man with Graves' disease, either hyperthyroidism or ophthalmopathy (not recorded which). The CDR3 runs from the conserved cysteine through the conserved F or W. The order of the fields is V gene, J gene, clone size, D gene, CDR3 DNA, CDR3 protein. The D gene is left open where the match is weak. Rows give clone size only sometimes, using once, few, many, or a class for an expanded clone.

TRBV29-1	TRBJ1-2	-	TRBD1	TGCAGCGTTAGCCTGACAGGGAACTATGGCTACACCTTC	CSVSLTGNYGYTF
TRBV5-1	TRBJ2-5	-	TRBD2	TGCGCCAGCAGCTTGATAGCGGGAGTTCAGGAGACCCAGTACTTC	CASSLIAGVQETQYF
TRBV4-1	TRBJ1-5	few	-	TGTGCCAGCAGCCCCGCAGGGCTGGGGCAGCCCCAGCATTTT	CASSPAGLGQPQHF
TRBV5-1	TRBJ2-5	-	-	TGCGCCAGCAGCTTCTTCGGCGGGGTAGAGACCCAGTACTTC	CASSFFGGVETQYF
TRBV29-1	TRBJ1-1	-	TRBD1	TGCAGCGTTGGACAGGGGGCTTATTACACTGAAGCTTTCTTT	CSVGQGAYYTEAFF
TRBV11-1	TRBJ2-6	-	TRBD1	TGTGCCAGCAGTTCCGGGACAGGGGAGCCTGGGGCCAACGTCCTGACTTTC	CASSSGTGEPGANVLTF
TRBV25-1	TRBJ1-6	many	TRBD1	TGTGCCAGCAGGGCCCTTAGGACAGGGGATTCACCCCTCCACTTT	CASRALRTGDSPLHF
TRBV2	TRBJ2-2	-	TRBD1	TGTGCCAGCAGCCAGAGATTTGGGACAGGGTTCTCCGGGGAGCTGTTTTTT	CASSQRFGTGFSGELFF
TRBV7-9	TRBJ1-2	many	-	TGTGCCAGCAGCGACCGAAACAGGGACTCGGGAGGCTACACCTTC	CASSDRNRDSGGYTF
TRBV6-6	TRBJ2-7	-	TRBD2	TGTGCCAGCAGGGAGCGTAGCGGGAGTGCCCACGAGCAGTACTTC	CASRERSGSAHEQYF
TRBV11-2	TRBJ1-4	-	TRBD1	TGTGCCAGCAGCTTAGACGGGACAGTCGGGGGAGAAAAACTGTTTTTT	CASSLDGTVGGEKLFF
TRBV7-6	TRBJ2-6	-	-	TGTGCCAGCAGCGTGGACAGCCTACACTCTGGGGCCAACGCCCTGACTTTC	CASSVDSLHSGANALTF
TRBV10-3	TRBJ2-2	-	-	TGTGCCATCAGACCGGACGGAAACACCGGGGAGCTGTTTTTT	CAIRPDGNTGELFF
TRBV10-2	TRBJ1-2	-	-	TGCGCCAGCAGCCAAGAACGGTCTAACTATGGCTACACCTTC	CASSQERSNYGYTF
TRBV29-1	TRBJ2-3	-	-	TGCAGCGTTGAAGACCGTAAAGCTTCAAACACAGATACGCAGTATTTT	CSVEDRKASNTDTQYF
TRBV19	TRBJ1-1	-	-	TGTGCCAGTTTAAACTCCGGCGGCTTGAACACTGAAGCTTTCTTT	CASLNSGGLNTEAFF
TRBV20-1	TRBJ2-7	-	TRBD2	TGCAGTGCTAGAGAACCCGCGGGACTAGCGTTCGAGCAGTACTTC	CSAREPAGLAFEQYF
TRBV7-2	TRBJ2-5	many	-	TGTGCCAGCAGCGAAATCGAAGAGACCCAGTACTTC	CASSEIEETQYF
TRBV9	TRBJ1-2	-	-	TGTGCTAGCGCAGGGGACTACTATGGCTACACCTTC	CASAGDYYGYTF
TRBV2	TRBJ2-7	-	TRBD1	TGTGCCAGCAGGGGAGCACAGGGGGCCTACGAGCAGTACTTC	CASRGAQGAYEQYF
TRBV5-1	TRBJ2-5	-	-	TGCGCCAGCAGCTTTGGGGTGACAAAACAAGAGACCCAGTACTTC	CASSFGVTKQETQYF
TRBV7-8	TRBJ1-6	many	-	TGTGCCAGCAGCGTTGGACCTGGAAATTCACCCCTCCACTTT	CASSVGPGNSPLHF
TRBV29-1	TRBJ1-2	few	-	TGCAGCGTTGAAGCTCTAGTCCCGACGACAATGAACTATGGCTACACCTTC	CSVEALVPTTMNYGYTF
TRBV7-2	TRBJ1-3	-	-	TGTGCCAGCAGCTTAGGTCTAGAGGCCGGAAACACCATATATTTT	CASSLGLEAGNTIYF
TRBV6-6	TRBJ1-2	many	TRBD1	TGTGCCAGCAATCGGGACAGACTCTATGGCTACACCTTC	CASNRDRLYGYTF
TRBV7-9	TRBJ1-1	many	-	TGTGCCAGCAGCTCCACTCCGAACACTGAAGCTTTCTTT	CASSSTPNTEAFF